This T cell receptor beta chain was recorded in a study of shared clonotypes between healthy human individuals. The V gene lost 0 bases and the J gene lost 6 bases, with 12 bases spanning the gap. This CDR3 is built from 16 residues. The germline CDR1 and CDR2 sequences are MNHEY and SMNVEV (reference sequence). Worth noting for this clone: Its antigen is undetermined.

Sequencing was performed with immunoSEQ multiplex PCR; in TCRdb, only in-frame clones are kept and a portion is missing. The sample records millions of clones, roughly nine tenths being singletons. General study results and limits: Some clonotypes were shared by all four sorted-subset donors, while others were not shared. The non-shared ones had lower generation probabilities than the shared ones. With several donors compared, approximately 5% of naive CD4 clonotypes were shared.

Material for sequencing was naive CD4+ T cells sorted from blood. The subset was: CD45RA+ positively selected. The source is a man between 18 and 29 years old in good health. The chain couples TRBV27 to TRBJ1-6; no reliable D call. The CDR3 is CASSLSPLPTNSPLHF. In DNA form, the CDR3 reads TGTGCCAGCAGTTTATCGCCTCTCCCCACTAATTCACCCCTCCACTTT.